This TCR beta chain was sequenced for a study of blood T cells in healthy people across ages. Together with a sample-barcoded 5' primer, a J-beta primer mix was included in a second PCR lasting about 6 to 11 cycles. A single record per CDR3 protein comes from TCRdb applying MiXCR to the 5' RACE reads. Of 1,100,000 or so distinct CDR3 sequences in the sample, 40% to 55% were seen once. With respect to this clonotype: Its antigen is undetermined.

General study results and limits: Donors of long life had a larger count of naive CD4+ cells and greater diversity than aged donors. Possibly confounding the expanded clonotype changes was the fact that donor CMV status was unknown.

In germline, CDR1 is SGHTA, CDR2 FQGNSA. V trimming: 5 bases; J trimming: 2 bases; junction bases outside the gene matches: 9. The CDR3 runs 15 residues. Per-sample yields of isolated PBMCs were at least 6.5 million. The specimen was blood. The receptor was derived from a woman aged 55-70 years in good health. J is TRBJ2-7 and V is TRBV7-2; 7 positions agree with TRBD1. CDR3 protein: CASSPLEGAPYEQYF. CDR3 nucleotide sequence: TGTGCCAGCAGCCCCCTTGAGGGGGCCCCCTACGAGCAGTACTTC.